Listed below are T cell receptor beta chains from one sample, sequenced in a study of shared clonotypes between healthy human individuals. The table came from immunoSEQ multiplex PCR; TCRdb's copy has only in-frame clones and leaves some out. The data show approximately 2,300,000 clones, 85% to 95% seen once. Sequences were obtained from naive CD4+ T cells from PBMCs. The receptors originated from a man aged 18 to 30 in good health. Some clones in this sample may be carry-over from other donors' samples. Each CDR3 is given with its conserved first and last residue. Clone size appears in some rows only: once, few, many, or a class for an expanded clone.

-,TRBV5-1,CASSPTSGRNGLGETQYF
-,TRBV28,CASSPLGGSYNEQFF
-,TRBV6-5,CASRPTGPPDRAFF
-,TRBV21-1,CASSKVGPRPYEQYF
-,TRBV4-2,CASSQEHIDRRKGYTF
-,TRBV6-6,CASSYSTGGYAEAFF
-,TRBV5-6,CASSLGPRNNSPLHF
-,TRBV27,CASRPRVAGDQETQYF
few,TRBV7-2,CAFTTGTMNTEAFF
-,TRBV2,CASSARGPAAGSEQYF
-,TRBV9,CASSAGLNTEAFF
-,TRBV11-1,CASSLAGLAGNNEQFF